The 5 T cell receptor beta chains below were found in one sample sequenced in a study of cytomegalovirus exposure and HLA in healthy donors (dated by TCRdb to 2016 to 2017). To prepare the library, the immunoSEQ multiplex PCR assay was applied. A mixture of 60 forward primers for TCR Vbeta segments and 13 reverse primers for TCR Jbeta segments was used in the multiplex PCR. TCRdb holds this immuneACCESS table with in-frame rearrangements only. Some clones are missing; in checked studies, unresolved V genes explain under half, and the rest has no known cause. The sample table lists 65,000 or so clones, around 80% of them with a count of one. The ten largest make up around 2.9% of the sample. The sequenced sample consisted of PBMCs. The receptors derive from a girl aged 5-17 years in good health and CMV-seropositive.

CDR3 in DNA: TGTGCCAGCAGCTTTGAGGGATCCAATCAGCCCCAGCATTTT. Residues: CASSFEGSNQPQHF. The V gene is TRBV5-4, the J gene TRBJ1-5; D unresolved. Trimming left V 2 bases short and J 3 bases short, with 9 bases between. Germline V lookup: CDR1 SGHNT, CDR2 YYREEE (reference sequence). The CDR3 covers 14 residues.

This clone was counted between two and nine times. The CDR3 loop is CASSLFGTGGAQETQYF. CDR3 nucleotides: TGCGCCAGCAGCTTGTTTGGGACAGGGGGGGCCCAAGAGACCCAGTACTTC. The chain joins TRBV5-1 to TRBJ2-5; 11 bases fit TRBD1. Germline V lookup: CDR1 SGHRS, CDR2 YFSETQ. The CDR3 covers 17 residues. V lost 1 base, J lost 1 base, and 6 bases stayed unmatched.

The chain has TRBV7-9 and TRBJ2-3; 11 nucleotides match TRBD2. This CDR3 region has 16 residues. CDR1 SEHNR and CDR2 FQNEAQ come from the germline V gene (reference sequence). V shed 5 bases, J shed 5 bases, and the junction held 9 bases outside the gene matches. CDR3 in DNA: TGTGCCAGCAGCCAACGGACTAGCGGGTGGAAAGATACGCAGTATTTT. Amino acids: CASSQRTSGWKDTQYF.

The chain couples TRBV29-1 to TRBJ2-5, with D unclear. CDR1 is SQVTM, CDR2 ANQGSEA, per germline. The V end was cut by 5 bases, the J end by 4 bases, with 5 bases between. The CDR3 length is 10 residues. CDR3 in amino acids: CSVNRETQYF. In nucleotides, the CDR3 is TGCAGCGTTAACAGAGAGACCCAGTACTTC.

This sequence joins TRBV5-4 and TRBJ1-1; 9 nucleotides agree with TRBD1. The CDR3 runs 15 residues. V lost 3 bases and J lost 5; bases outside the gene matches: 8. The germline gives CDR1 SGHNT, CDR2 YYREEE (reference sequence). The CDR3 region has the DNA TGTGCCAGCAGCTCTAAACAGGGGGCATGGACTGAAGCTTTCTTT. Translating gives CASSSKQGAWTEAFF.